This TCR beta chain was identified in a study of T cell responses to AZD1222 COVID-19 vaccine. TCRdb keeps only in-frame clones here, not all; method: immunoSEQ multiplex PCR. The sample has approximately 130,000 clones, approximately 93% seen once. The CDR3 consists of 11 residues. V gave up 7 bases and J gave up 6 bases, with 12 bases separating them. CDR1 and CDR2 (germline): SQVTM, ANQGSEA. The sequence came from an adult in good health. Material: peripheral blood, obtained on day 0 of AZD1222 vaccination. V usage is TRBV29-1 and J usage is TRBJ1-2; D is ambiguous. The CDR3 bases are TGCAGCGCCGGCGCGGGTGATGGCTACACCTTC. Translating it yields CSAGAGDGYTF.